This T cell receptor beta chain was recovered during a study of cytomegalovirus exposure and HLA in healthy donors. Primers: 60 Vbeta forward and 13 Jbeta reverse. Data came from immunoSEQ multiplex PCR; TCRdb stores just in-frame clones and leaves some out. The data contain roughly 150,000 clones, 80% to 90% of them singletons. This clone has only one observation. Sampled while nominally healthy, donors likely had unrecorded immune exposures. The origin of this receptor is a woman between 40 and 55 years old in good health and CMV-seropositive. The sequenced sample consisted of PBMCs.

CDR3 sequence reads: CSVEMGATYEQYF. The CDR3 DNA follows: TGCAGCGTTGAAATGGGAGCCACCTACGAGCAGTACTTC. This chain uses TRBV29-1 with TRBJ2-7; possible D gene TRBD2, 5 bases. This CDR3 is built from 13 residues. CDR1 and CDR2 from the germline V gene are SQVTM and ANQGSEA. Deletions cut 2 bases from V and 2 bases from J, with 10 bases between.